This note documents a single T cell receptor beta chain sequence. The sample holds a few counts of this clonotype. Its antigen is still unknown. The input lacks base qualities; no much larger clone sits a single base away. This sample is drawn from a study of T cells after yellow fever vaccination (dated by TCRdb to between 2018 and 2021). About the full investigation: The SMART-Seq v4 Ultra Low Input RNA kit was used to prepare libraries from fractions with low cell numbers. The cohort comprised two healthy male donors, one aged 18 to 30 and one aged 30 to 39 years. Bulk TCR alpha and beta repertoires were sequenced longitudinally to track T-cell clones before and after primary and booster YFV17D yellow fever vaccination. Bulk PBMC replicates and cell subsets were isolated from blood drawn at multiple timepoints before and after both primary and secondary immunization.

General findings and caveats noted by the study authors: Only a couple of donors were included in the study, so the extent to which the findings can be generalized is limited. The secondary T-cell response was weaker than the primary response but faster, peaking on day 5 instead of day 15. FACS-sorted repertoires could contain abundant contaminating clonotypes from the bulk population, so computational filtering was required. Most clones expanded after primary vaccination (about 96% of CD4 and around 89% of CD8) were re-detected after the booster, suggesting that broad memory maintenance occurred. A small fraction of clonotypes appeared in both the CD4 and CD8 compartments, likely as a result of convergent recombination.

Sequenced using an Illumina NovaSeq 6000. TCR cDNA was synthesized by 5'RACE template switching, which introduced a universal primer site and unique molecular identifiers. Priming for cDNA synthesis came from both the TCR alpha and TCR beta constant segments. Libraries were amplified in two PCR steps, with sample barcodes and sequencing adapters added in the second step. Sequencing of libraries was performed on Illumina HiSeq 2500 (2x100 bp) or NovaSeq (2x150 bp). The study's processing was this. MIGEC was used to demultiplex reads and collapse the reads into UMI consensus sequences, and MiXCR was used for V(D)J alignment. Using edgeR on replicate PBMC samples, clonotypes were called vaccine-responding if FDR was below 0.01 and the log2 fold change was above 5 up to day 15. Each bulk clonotype received a CD4 or CD8 identity based on whether the sequenced CD4 or CD8 repertoire contained that clonotype at higher abundance. In-frame beta chains were kept once TCRdb had trimmed the public reads at Q25 with fastp and called clones with MiXCR. Each CDR3 protein gets just one entry, which takes the most common genes and DNA from the rows behind it. The authors' filters were not applied to this entry. The sample has some 260,000 distinct CDR3 sequences on record, 5.2% of them singletons. Clones ranked in the top ten supply approximately 3.5% of the sample.

Deletion took 4 bases off V and 5 bases off J, with a span of 17 bases between the germline ends. For CDR1 and CDR2, the germline V gene lists SGDLS and YYNGEE. Including cysteine and phenylalanine, the CDR3 has 15 amino acids. CDR3 DNA only is kept here, 45 bases in frame from base 1. Read against the paper, the sample's treatment or condition label means: live attenuated yellow fever vaccine strain. A standard Ficoll-Paque protocol was used to isolate PBMCs from peripheral blood. Dynabeads CD4 and CD8 positive selection kits were used to isolate CD4 and CD8 T-cell fractions. TriZol was used to extract RNA from bulk PBMCs, CD4 and CD8 fractions, and dextramer-positive and dextramer-negative fractions.

This TCR was sampled from a man in his late teens or twenties who received the YFV17D yellow fever vaccine. The specimen comprised CD4+ T cells sorted from PBMCs, sampled on the day of the yellow fever booster vaccination. The rearrangement joined TRBV9 to TRBJ2-3; a weak D assignment points to TRBD2 (7 bases agree). The bases read TGTGCCAGCAGCCGGATGGGGGGGCGCGGAGATACGCAGTATTTT. This is translated as CASSRMGGRGDTQYF.